Included here is one TCR beta chain sequence, with context. What it binds is unknown. Each CDR3 protein gets one entry after TCRdb re-called the reads with MiXCR. This table holds about 740,000 distinct CDR3 sequences, roughly 36% found once. This record comes from a study of T cell repertoires in cytomegalovirus infection. Study summary: An indication of both CMV infection and matching HLA type came from public TCR beta signatures.

The CDR3 sequence is 13 residues long. CDR1 and CDR2 from the germline V gene are MGHDK and SYGVNS. Trimming took 9 bases from V and 5 from J; bases not matched to a gene: 9. Study-wide results and caveats: In two of eight donors, the top clonotype was HLA-C-restricted CMV-specific. Pooled public TCR beta family frequency picked out CMV carriers with the relevant HLA.

The source is a human donor in good health (CMV status not recorded). Some clones in this sample may be carry-over from other donors' samples. The chain has TRBV25-1 and TRBJ2-7; 8 nucleotides match TRBD1. The sequenced sample was PBMCs. The chain's CDR3 is CARGTGGIDEQYF. In DNA, the CDR3 is TGTGCCAGGGGGACAGGAGGAATCGACGAGCAGTACTTC.